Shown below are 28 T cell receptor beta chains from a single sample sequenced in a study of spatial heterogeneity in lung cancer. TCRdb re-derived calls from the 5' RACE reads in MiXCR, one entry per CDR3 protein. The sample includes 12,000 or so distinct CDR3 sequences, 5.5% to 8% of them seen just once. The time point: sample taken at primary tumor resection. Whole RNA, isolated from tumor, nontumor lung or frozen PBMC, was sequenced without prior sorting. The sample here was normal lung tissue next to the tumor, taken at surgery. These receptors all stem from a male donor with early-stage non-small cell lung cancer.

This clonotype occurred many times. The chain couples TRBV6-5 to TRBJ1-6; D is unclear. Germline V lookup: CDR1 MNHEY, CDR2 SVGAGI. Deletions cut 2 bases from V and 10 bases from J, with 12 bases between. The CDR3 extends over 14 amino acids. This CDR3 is CASSYEGIGSPLHF. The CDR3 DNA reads TGTGCCAGCAGTTACGAAGGGATAGGGTCACCCCTCCACTTT.

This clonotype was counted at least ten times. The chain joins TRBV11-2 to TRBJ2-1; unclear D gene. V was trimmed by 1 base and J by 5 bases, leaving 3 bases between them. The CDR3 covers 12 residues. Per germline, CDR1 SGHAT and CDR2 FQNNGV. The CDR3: CASSLGNNEQFF. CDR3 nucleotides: TGTGCCAGCAGCTTAGGGAACAATGAGCAGTTCTTC.

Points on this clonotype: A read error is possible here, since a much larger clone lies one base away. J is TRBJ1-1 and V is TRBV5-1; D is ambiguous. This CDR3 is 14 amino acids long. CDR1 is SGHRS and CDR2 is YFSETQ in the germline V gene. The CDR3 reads CASSLEWGFTEVFF. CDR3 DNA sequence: TGCGCCAGCAGCTTGGAGTGGGGATTCACTGAAGTTTTCTTT. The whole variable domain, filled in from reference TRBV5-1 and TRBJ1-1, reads KAGVTQTPRYLIKTRGQQVTLSCSPISGHRSVSWYQQTPGQGLQFLFEYFSETQRNKGNFPGRFSGRQFSNSRSEMNVSTLELGDSALYLCASSLEWGFTEVFFGQGTRLTVV.

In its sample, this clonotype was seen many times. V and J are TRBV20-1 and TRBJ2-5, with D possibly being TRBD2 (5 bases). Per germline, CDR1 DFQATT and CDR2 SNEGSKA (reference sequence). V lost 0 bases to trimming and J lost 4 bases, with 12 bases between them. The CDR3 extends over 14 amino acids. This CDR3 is CSARDPTGIETQYF. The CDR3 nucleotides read TGCAGTGCTAGAGACCCGACGGGGATAGAGACCCAGTACTTC.

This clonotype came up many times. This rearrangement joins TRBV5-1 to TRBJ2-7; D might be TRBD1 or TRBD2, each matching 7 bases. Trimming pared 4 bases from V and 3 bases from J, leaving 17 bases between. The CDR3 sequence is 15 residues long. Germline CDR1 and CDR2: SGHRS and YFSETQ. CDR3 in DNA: TGCGCCAGCAGCCCGCAGGGAGGGGGCGACTACGAGCAGTACTTC. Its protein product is CASSPQGGGDYEQYF.

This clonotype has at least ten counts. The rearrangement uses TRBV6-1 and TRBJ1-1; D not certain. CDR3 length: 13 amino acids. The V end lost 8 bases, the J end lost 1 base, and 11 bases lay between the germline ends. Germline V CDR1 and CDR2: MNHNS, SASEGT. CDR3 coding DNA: TGTGCCAGCGCAATTAAAGGGAACACTGAAGCTTTCTTT. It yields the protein CASAIKGNTEAFF.

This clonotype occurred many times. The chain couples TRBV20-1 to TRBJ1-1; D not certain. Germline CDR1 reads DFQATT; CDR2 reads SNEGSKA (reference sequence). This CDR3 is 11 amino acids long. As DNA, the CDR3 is TGCTCAACCAGGAGTAACACTGAAGCTTTCTTT. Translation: CSTRSNTEAFF.

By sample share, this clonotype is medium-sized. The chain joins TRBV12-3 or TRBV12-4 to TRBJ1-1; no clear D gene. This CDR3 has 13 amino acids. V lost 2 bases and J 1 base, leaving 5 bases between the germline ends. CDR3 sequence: CASSLLENTEAFF. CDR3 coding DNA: TGTGCCAGCAGTTTATTGGAGAACACTGAAGCTTTCTTT.

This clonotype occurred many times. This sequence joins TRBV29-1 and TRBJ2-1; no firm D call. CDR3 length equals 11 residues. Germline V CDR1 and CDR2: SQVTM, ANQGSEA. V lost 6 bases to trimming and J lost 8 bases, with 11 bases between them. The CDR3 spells CSVGTGHEQFF. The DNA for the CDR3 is TGCAGCGTCGGCACCGGGCATGAGCAGTTCTTC.

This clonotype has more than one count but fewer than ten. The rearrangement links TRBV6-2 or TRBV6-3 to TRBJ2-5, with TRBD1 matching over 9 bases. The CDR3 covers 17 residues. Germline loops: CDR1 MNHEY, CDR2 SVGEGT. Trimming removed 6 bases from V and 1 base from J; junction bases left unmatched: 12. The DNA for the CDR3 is TGTGCCAGCAGCCGTTGGGGCAGGACAGGGGCCCAAGAGACCCAGTACTTC. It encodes CASSRWGRTGAQETQYF.

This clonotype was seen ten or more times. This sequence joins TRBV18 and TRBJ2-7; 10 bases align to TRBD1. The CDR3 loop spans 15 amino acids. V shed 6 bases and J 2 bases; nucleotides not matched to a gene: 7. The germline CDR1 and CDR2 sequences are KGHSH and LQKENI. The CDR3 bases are TGTGCCAGCTCTCCGACAGGGGGCTTTACCTACGAGCAGTACTTC. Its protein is CASSPTGGFTYEQYF.

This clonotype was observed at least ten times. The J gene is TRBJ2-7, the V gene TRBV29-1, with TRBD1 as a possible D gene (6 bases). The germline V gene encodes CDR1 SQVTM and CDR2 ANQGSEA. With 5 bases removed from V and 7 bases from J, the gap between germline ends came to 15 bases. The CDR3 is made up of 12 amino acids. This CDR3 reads CSVWTEYGEQYF. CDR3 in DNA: TGCAGCGTTTGGACAGAGTATGGAGAGCAGTACTTC.

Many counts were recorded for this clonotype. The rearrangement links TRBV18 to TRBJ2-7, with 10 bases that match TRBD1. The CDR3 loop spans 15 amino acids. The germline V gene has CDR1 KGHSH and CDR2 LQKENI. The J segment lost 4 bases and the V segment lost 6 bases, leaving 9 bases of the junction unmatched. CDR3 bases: TGTGCCAGCTCCACAGGGACAGGGGTTCCGTACGAGCAGTACTTC. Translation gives CASSTGTGVPYEQYF.

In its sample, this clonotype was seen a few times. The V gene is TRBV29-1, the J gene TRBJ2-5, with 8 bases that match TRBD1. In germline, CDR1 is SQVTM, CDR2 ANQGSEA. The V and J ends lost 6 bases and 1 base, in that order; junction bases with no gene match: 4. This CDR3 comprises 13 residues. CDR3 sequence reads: CSVQQGVQETQYF. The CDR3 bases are TGCAGCGTCCAACAGGGGGTCCAAGAGACCCAGTACTTC. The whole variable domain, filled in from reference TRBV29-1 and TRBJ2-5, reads SAVISQKPSRDICQRGTSLTIQCQVDSQVTMMFWYRQQPGQSLTLIATANQGSEATYESGFVIDKFPISRPNLTFSTLTVSNMSPEDSSIYLCSVQQGVQETQYFGPGTRLLVL.

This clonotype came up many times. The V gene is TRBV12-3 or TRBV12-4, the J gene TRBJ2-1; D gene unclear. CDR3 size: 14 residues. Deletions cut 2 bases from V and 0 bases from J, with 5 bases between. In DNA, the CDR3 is TGTGCCAGCAGTTTATCGGGCTCCTACAATGAGCAGTTCTTC. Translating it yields CASSLSGSYNEQFF.

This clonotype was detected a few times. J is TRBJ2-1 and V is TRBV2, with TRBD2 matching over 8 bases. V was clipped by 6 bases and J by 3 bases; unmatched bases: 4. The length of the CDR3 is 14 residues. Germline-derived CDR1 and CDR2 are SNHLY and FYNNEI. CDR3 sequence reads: CASRVLAGYNEQFF. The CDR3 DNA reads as TGTGCCAGCAGAGTCCTAGCGGGCTACAATGAGCAGTTCTTC. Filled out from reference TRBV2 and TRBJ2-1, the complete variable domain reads EPEVTQTPSHQVTQMGQEVILRCVPISNHLYFYWYRQILGQKVEFLVSFYNNEISEKSEIFDDQFSVERPDGSNFTLKIRSTKLEDSAMYFCASRVLAGYNEQFFGPGTRLTVL.

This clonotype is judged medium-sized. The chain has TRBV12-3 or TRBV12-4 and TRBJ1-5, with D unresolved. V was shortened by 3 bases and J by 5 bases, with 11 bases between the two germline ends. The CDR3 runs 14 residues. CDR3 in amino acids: CASSFWGTDQPQHF. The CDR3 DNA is TGTGCCAGCAGTTTTTGGGGTACCGATCAGCCCCAGCATTTT.

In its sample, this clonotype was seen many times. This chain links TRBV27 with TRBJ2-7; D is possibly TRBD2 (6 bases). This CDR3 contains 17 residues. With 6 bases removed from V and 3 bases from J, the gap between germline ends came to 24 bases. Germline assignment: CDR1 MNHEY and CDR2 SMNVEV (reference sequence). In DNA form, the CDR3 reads TGTGCCAGCAGCTCTATGACCGGGGGAGCGGAACTCTACGAGCAGTACTTC. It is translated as CASSSMTGGAELYEQYF.

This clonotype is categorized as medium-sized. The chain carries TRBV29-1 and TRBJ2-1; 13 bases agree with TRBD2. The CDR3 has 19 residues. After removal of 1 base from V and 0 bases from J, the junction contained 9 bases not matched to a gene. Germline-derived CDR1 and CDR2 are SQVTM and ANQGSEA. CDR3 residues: CSVEAGTSGTRSSYNEQFF. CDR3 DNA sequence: TGCAGCGTTGAAGCCGGGACTAGCGGGACCCGAAGCTCCTACAATGAGCAGTTCTTC.

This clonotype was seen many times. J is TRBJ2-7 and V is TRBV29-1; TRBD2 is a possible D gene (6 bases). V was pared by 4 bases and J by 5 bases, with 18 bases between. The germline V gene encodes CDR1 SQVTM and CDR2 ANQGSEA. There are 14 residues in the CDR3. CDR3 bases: TGCAGCGTTGGGCGAACTAGCAGAGCCCACGAGCAGTACTTC. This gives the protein CSVGRTSRAHEQYF.

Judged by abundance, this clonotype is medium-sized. CDR3 DNA sequence: TGTGCCAGCAGCCAACATCTAGGGACAGATGATGGGGTTGGCTACACCTTC. It specifies CASSQHLGTDDGVGYTF. V usage is TRBV6-2 or TRBV6-3 and J usage is TRBJ1-2, with TRBD1 identical over 7 bases. The CDR3 sequence is 17 residues long. Germline assignment: CDR1 MNHEY and CDR2 SVGEGT. The trim removed 6 bases at V and 7 bases at J, leaving 20 bases unmatched.

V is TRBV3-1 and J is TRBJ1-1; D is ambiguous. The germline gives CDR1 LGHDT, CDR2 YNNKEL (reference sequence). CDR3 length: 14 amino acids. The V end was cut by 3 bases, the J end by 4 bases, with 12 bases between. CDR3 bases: TGTGCCAGCAGCCACCGAGGAGGCGGCACTGAAGCTTTCTTT. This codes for CASSHRGGGTEAFF.

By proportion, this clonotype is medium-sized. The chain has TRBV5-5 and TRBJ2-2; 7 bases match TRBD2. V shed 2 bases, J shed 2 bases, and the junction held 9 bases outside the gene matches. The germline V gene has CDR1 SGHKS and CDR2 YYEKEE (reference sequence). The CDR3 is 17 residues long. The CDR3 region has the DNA TGTGCCAGCAGCTTAATGGGGCTAGCGGAAAACACCGGGGAGCTGTTTTTT. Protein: CASSLMGLAENTGELFF.

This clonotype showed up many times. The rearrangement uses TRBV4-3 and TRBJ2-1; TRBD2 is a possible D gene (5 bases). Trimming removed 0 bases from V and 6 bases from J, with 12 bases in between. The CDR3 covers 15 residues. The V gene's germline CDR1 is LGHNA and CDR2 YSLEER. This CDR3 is CASSQDGNRLNEQFF. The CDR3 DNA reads TGCGCCAGCAGCCAAGACGGGAATCGTCTCAATGAGCAGTTCTTC.

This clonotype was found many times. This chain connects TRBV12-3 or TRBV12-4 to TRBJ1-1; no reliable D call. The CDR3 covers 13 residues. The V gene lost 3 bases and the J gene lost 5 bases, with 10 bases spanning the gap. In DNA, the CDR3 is TGTGCCAGCAGTTTGCCCGGAGGGACTGAAGCTTTCTTT. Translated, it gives CASSLPGGTEAFF.

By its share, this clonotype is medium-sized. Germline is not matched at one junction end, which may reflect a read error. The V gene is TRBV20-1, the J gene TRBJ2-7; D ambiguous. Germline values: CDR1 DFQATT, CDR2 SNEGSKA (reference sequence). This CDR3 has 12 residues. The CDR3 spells CSAGDNSYEQYF. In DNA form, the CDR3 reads TGCAGTGCTGGAGACAACTCCTACGAGCAGTACTTC.

Here the CDR3 DNA reads TGCGCCAGCAGACGAACAGGGAGCTCCTACGAGCAGTACTTC. Translation: CASRRTGSSYEQYF. This sequence joins TRBV5-1 and TRBJ2-7; maybe TRBD1 (6 bases). CDR1 SGHRS and CDR2 YFSETQ come from the germline V gene. The CDR3 has 14 residues. Between the trimmed V and J ends, which lost 5 bases and 0 bases, there was a span of 12 bases.

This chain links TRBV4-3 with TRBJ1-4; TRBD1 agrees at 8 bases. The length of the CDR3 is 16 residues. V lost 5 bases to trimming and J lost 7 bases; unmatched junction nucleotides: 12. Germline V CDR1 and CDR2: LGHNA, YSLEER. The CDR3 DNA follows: TGCGCCAGCAGCAAGATTGGACAGGGAGGGACTGAAAAACTGTTTTTT. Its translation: CASSKIGQGGTEKLFF.